The rows below give T cell receptor beta chains drawn from one sample of a study of blood T cell repertoires in COVID-19. Data came from immunoSEQ multiplex PCR; TCRdb stores just in-frame clones and leaves some out. The sample lists fewer than 200,000 clones, about three quarters occurring once. Sequenced input: peripheral blood. Receptor source: a woman in her seventies with acute or convalescent COVID-19. CDR3s include the opening cysteine and the closing phenylalanine or tryptophan. Fields, in order: clone size, D gene, V gene, J gene, CDR3 protein, CDR3 DNA. The D gene is left open where the match is weak. Not all rows give a size; the values are once, few, many and, for expanded clones, a class.

>-|TRBD1|TRBV27|TRBJ2-2
CASSRPGQGIFGELFF
TGTGCCAGCAGTCGGCCGGGACAGGGGATCTTCGGGGAGCTGTTTTTT
>-|TRBD2|TRBV3-1/TRBV3-2|TRBJ2-7
CASSLAVGPYEQYF
TGTGCCAGCTCCCTAGCGGTGGGTCCCTACGAGCAGTACTTC
>-|-|TRBV5-1|TRBJ1-5
CASSLVAGVQPQHF
TGCGCCAGCAGCTTGGTGGCAGGGGTTCAGCCCCAGCATTTT
>-|TRBD1|TRBV7-2|TRBJ1-2
CASSLGQGVYGYTF
TGTGCCAGCAGCTTAGGACAGGGGGTCTATGGCTACACCTTC
>once|TRBD1|TRBV6-2/TRBV6-3|TRBJ1-5
CASSYVQTGQGSQPQHF
TGTGCCAGCAGTTACGTTCAGACGGGACAGGGGTCCCAGCCCCAGCATTTT
>-|-|TRBV27|TRBJ2-3
CASSLFFGDTQYF
TGTGCCAGCAGTCTTTTCTTCGGGGATACGCAGTATTTT
>-|TRBD2|TRBV3-1/TRBV3-2|TRBJ2-7
CASSAASGINYEQYF
TGTGCCAGCAGCGCAGCTAGCGGGATAAACTACGAGCAGTACTTC
>-|-|TRBV7-2|TRBJ2-2
CASSLSPGTLNTGELFF
TGTGCCAGCAGCTTATCCCCCGGGACTCTGAACACCGGGGAGCTGTTTTTT
>few|TRBD1|TRBV29-1|TRBJ2-1
CSVEDGQGALIF
TGCAGCGTTGAAGATGGGCAGGGGGCCCTAATCTTC
>once|-|TRBV3-1/TRBV3-2|TRBJ1-1
CASSQGFQGRREAFF
TGTGCCAGCAGCCAAGGGTTTCAGGGGCGCAGGGAAGCTTTCTTT
>once|TRBD1|TRBV6-4|TRBJ1-5
CASSLTGTGDQPQHF
TGTGCCAGCAGTCTGACCGGGACAGGGGATCAGCCCCAGCATTTT
>-|-|TRBV7-9|TRBJ2-1
CASSLYSEQFF
TGTGCCAGCAGCTTATATAGTGAGCAGTTCTTC
>-|-|TRBV5-1|TRBJ1-1
CASSLTQGNTEAFF
TGCGCCAGCAGCTTAACACAGGGGAACACTGAAGCTTTCTTT
>-|-|TRBV20-1|TRBJ2-7
CSASTARGYEQYF
TGCAGTGCTAGTACAGCCCGGGGCTACGAGCAGTACTTC
>many|-|TRBV4-1|TRBJ2-4
CASSQVGRQAGRSKNIQYF
TGCGCCAGCAGCCAAGTGGGTAGGCAGGCGGGTCGGTCCAAAAACATTCAGTACTTC